The source of this T cell receptor beta chain is a study of cytomegalovirus exposure and HLA in healthy donors. Study outcomes and limitations: First-cohort TCR clusters tended to co-occur in the 90 to 150 validation repertoires, a later analysis found.

Concerning this clone: Its antigen is not identified.

Sequencing was performed with immunoSEQ multiplex PCR; in TCRdb, only in-frame clones are kept and a portion is missing. The repertoire includes a few hundred thousand clones, 75% to 90% of them detected once, and around 15% sits in the top ten. The sequence was collected from a woman in her thirties in good health and CMV-seropositive. The material sequenced was PBMCs.

The DNA for the CDR3 is TGTGCCAGCAGTCAGAACCTTTATCAGCCCCAGCATTTT. Its translation is CASSQNLYQPQHF. V gene TRBV6-5 combines with J gene TRBJ1-5; no clear D. The CDR3 is 13 residues long. Germline V CDR1 and CDR2: MNHEY, SVGAGI. The germline V and J ends were trimmed by 5 bases and 5 bases, with 10 bases remaining between them.